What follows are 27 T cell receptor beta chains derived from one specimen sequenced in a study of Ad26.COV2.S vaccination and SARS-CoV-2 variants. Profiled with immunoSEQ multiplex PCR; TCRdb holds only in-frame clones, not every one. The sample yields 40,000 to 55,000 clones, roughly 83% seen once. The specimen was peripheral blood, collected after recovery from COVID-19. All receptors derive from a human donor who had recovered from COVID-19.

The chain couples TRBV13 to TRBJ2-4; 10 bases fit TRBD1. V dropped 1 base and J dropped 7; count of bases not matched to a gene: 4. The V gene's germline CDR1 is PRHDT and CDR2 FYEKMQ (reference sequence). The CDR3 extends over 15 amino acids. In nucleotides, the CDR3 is TGTGCCAGCAGCTTAGTCCCGGGACAGGGGAACATTCAGTACTTC. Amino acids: CASSLVPGQGNIQYF.

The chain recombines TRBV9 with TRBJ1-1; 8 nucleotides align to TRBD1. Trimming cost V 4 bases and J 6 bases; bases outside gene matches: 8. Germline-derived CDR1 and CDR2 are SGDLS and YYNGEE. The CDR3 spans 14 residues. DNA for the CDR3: TGTGCCAGCAGCCCCAGGACAGGGAGCCCTGAAGCTTTCTTT. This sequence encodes CASSPRTGSPEAFF.

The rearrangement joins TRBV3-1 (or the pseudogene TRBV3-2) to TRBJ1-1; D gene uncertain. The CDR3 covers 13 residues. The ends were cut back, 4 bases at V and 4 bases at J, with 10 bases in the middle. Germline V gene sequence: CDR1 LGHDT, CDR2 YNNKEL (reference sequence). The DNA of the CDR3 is TGTGCCAGCAGCCGTTATGGCAGCACTGAAGCTTTCTTT. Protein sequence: CASSRYGSTEAFF.

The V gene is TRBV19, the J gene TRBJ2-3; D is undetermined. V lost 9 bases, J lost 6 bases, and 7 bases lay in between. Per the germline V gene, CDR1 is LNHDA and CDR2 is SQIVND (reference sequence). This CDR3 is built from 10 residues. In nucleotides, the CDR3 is TGTGCCAGCCGTTTGGATACGCAGTATTTT. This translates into CASRLDTQYF.

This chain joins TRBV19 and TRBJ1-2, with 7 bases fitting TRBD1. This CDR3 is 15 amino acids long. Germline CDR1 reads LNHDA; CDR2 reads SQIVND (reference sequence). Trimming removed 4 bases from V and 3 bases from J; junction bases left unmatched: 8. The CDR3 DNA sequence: TGTGCCAGTAGTACCCGGACAGGACCTCACTATGGCTACACCTTC. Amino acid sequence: CASSTRTGPHYGYTF.

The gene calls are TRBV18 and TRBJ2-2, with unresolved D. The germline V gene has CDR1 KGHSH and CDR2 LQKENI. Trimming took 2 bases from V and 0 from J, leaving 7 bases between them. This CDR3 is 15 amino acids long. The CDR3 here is CASSPGFANTGELFF. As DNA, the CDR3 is TGTGCCAGCTCACCAGGGTTCGCGAACACCGGGGAGCTGTTTTTT.

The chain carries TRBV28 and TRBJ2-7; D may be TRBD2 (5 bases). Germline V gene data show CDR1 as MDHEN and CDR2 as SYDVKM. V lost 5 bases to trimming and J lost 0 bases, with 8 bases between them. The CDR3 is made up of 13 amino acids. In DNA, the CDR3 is TGTGCCAGCAGTATGGGGAGCTCCTACGAGCAGTACGTC. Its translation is CASSMGSSYEQYV.

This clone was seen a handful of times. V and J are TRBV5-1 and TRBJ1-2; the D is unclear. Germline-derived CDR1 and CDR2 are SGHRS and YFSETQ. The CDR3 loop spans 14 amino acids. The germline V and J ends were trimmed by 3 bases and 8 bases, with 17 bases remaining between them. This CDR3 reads CASSSGGTLGGYTF. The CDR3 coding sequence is TGCGCCAGCAGCTCTGGAGGCACCCTGGGCGGCTACACCTTC.

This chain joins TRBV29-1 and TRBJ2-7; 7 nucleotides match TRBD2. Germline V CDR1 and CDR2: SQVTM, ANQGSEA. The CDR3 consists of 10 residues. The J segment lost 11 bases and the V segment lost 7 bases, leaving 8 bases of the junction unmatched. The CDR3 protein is CSGVAGREYF. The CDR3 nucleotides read TGCAGCGGCGTGGCGGGGAGGGAGTACTTC.

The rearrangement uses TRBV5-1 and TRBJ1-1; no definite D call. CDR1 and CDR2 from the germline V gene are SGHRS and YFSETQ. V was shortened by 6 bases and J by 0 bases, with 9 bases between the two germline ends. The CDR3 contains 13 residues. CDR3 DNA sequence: TGCGCCAGCAAAGAACAACTGAACACTGAAGCTTTCTTT. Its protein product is CASKEQLNTEAFF.

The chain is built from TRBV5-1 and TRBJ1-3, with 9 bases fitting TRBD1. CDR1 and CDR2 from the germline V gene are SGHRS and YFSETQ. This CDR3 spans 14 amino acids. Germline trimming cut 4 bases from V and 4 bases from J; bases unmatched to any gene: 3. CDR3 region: CASSPGTGGNTIYF. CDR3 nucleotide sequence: TGCGCCAGCAGCCCCGGGACAGGGGGAAACACCATATATTTT.

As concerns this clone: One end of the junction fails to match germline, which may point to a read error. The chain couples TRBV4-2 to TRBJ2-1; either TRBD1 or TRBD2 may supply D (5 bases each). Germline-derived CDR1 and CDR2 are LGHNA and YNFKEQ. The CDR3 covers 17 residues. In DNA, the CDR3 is TGTGCCAGCACCCAAGGCGGGCCGTCTACTCCCAGGGATGAGCAGTTCTTC. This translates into CASTQGGPSTPRDEQFF.

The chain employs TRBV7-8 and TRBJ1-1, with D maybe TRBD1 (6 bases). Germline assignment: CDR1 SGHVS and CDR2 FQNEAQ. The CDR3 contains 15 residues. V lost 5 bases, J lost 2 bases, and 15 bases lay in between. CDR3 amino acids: CASSTKGGINTEAFF. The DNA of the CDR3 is TGTGCCAGCAGCACGAAAGGGGGGATAAACACTGAAGCTTTCTTT. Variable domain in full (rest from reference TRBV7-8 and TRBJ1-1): GAGVSQSPRYKVAKRGQDVALRCDPISGHVSLFWYQQALGQGPEFLTYFQNEAQLDKSGLPSDRFFAERPEGSVSTLKIQRTQQEDSAVYLCASSTKGGINTEAFFGQGTRLTVV.

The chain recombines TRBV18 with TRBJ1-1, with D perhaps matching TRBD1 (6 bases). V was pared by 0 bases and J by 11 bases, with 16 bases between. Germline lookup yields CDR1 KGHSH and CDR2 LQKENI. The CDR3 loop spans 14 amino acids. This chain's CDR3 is CASSPPNREMGAFF. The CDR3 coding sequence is TGTGCCAGCTCACCACCAAACAGGGAAATGGGGGCTTTCTTT.

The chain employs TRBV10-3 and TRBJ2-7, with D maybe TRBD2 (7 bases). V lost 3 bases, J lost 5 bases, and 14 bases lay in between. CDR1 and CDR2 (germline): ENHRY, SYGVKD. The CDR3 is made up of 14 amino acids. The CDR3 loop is CAISDWGGGDEQYV. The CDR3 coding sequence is TGTGCCATCAGTGATTGGGGAGGGGGAGACGAGCAGTACGTC.

Here the CDR3 reads CASIMSGQGNTEAFF. CDR3 DNA sequence: TGCGCCAGCATTATGTCGGGACAGGGTAACACTGAAGCTTTCTTT. The chain links TRBV4-1 to TRBJ1-1, with 9 bases fitting TRBD1. The V gene end was trimmed by 7 bases and the J gene end by 2 bases; junction bases not matched to a gene: 8. The CDR3 consists of 15 residues. Germline V gives CDR1 MGHRA, CDR2 YSYEKL.

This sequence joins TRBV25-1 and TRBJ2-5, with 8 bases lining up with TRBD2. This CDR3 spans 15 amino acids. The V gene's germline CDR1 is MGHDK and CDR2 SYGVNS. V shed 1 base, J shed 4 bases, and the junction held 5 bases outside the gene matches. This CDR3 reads CASSESGGGRETQYF. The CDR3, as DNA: TGTGCCAGCAGTGAATCCGGGGGGGGCCGAGAGACCCAGTACTTC.

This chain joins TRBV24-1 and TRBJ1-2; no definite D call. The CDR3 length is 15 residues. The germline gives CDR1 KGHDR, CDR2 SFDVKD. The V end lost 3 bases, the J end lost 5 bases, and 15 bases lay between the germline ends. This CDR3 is CATSDANTVPYGYTF. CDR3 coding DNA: TGTGCCACCAGTGATGCAAATACAGTGCCATATGGCTACACCTTC.

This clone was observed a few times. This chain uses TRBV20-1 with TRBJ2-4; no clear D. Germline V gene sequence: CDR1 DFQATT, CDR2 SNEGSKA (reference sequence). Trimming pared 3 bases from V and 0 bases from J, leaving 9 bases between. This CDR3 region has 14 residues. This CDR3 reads CSASPELAKNIQYF. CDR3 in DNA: TGCAGTGCTAGTCCGGAATTAGCCAAAAACATTCAGTACTTC.

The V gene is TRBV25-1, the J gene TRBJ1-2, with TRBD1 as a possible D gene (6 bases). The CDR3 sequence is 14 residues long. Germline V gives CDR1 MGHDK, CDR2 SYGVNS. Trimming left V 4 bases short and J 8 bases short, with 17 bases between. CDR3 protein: CASSVDPGQRGYTF. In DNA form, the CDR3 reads TGTGCCAGCAGTGTTGACCCTGGACAGAGGGGCTACACCTTC.

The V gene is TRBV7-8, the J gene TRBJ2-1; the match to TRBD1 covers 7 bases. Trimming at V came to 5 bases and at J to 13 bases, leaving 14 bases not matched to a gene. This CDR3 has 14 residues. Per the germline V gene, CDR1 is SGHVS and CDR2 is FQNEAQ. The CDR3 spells CASSPEGQSIQQFF. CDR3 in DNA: TGTGCCAGCAGCCCCGAGGGACAGAGTATACAACAGTTCTTC.

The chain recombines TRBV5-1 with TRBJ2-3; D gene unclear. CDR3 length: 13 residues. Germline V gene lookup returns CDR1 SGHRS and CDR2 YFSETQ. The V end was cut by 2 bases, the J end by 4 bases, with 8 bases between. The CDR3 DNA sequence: TGCGCCAGCAGCTTCCTCCCGGCAGATACGCAGTATTTT. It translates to CASSFLPADTQYF.

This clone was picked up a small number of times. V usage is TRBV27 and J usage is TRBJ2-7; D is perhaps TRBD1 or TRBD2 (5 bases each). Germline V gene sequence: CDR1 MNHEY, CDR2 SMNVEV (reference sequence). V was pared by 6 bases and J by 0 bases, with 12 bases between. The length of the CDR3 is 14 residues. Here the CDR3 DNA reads TGTGCCAGCAGGGTCGGGACCACCTCCTACGAGCAGTACTTC. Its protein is CASRVGTTSYEQYF.

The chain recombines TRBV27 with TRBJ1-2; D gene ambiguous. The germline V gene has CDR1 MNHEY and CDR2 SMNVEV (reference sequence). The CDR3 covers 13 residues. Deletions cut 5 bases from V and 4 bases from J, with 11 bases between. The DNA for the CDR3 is TGTGCCAGCAGTCTCTCGGCTATCTATGGCTACACCTTC. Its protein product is CASSLSAIYGYTF.

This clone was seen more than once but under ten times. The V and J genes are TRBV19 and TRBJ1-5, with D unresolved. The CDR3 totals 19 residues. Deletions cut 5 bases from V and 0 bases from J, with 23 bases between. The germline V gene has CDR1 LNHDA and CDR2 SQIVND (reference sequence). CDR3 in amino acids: CASSPPPTSRALSNQPQHF. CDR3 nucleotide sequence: TGTGCCAGTAGTCCACCTCCGACATCAAGAGCCCTTAGCAATCAGCCCCAGCATTTT.

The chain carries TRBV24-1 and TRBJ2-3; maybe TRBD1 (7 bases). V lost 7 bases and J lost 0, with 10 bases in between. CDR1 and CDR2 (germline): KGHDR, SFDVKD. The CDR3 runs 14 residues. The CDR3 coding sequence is TGTGCCACCAGGGCAGGGGGGAGCACAGATACGCAGTATTTT. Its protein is CATRAGGSTDTQYF.

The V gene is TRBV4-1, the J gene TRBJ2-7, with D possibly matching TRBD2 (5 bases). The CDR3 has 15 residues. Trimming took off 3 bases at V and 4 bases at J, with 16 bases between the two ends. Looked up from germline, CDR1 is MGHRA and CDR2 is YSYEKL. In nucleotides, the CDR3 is TGCGCCAGCAGCCAGGATACTAGTCCACCTTACGAGCAGTACGTC. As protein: CASSQDTSPPYEQYV.